This T cell receptor beta chain is from a study of T cell responses to AZD1222 COVID-19 vaccine. The method was immunoSEQ multiplex PCR; TCRdb's version includes in-frame clones alone and lacks a portion of them. The data hold roughly 60,000 clones, with about 74% observed a single time. The junction had 2 bases not matched to a gene; V was cut back by 4 bases and J by 3 bases. Per germline, CDR1 LGHDT and CDR2 YNNKEL (reference sequence). The CDR3 covers 14 residues. About this clone itself: Its target is unknown.

Study-wide points: Nearly half of spike-specific TCRs reportedly target variant regions that are unmutated in the B.1.351 and B.1.1.7 variants. It should be noted that donors were predominantly white British and more often female, and clonal diversity was possibly underestimated.

Sequenced here: peripheral blood, sampled 28 days after the second AZD1222 dose. This clonotype originated in an adult who received the AZD1222 COVID-19 vaccine. This chain uses TRBV3-1 (or the pseudogene TRBV3-2) with TRBJ1-4; TRBD1 matches at 7 bases. The CDR3 DNA is TGTGCCAGCAGCCGGGACAGCTCTAATGAAAAACTGTTTTTT. Its translation: CASSRDSSNEKLFF.